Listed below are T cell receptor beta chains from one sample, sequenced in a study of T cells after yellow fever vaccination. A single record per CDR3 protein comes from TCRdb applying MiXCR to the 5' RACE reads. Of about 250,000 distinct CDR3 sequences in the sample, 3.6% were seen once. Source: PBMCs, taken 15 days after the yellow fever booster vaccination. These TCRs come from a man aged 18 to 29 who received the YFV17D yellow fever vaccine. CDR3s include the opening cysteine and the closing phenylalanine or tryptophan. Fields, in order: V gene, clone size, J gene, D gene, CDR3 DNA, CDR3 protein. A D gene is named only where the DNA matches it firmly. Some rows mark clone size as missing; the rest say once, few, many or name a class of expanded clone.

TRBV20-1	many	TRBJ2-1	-	TGCAGTGCTAGACGCATGAACAGGGATAGCTCCTACAATGAGCAGTTCTTC	CSARRMNRDSSYNEQFF
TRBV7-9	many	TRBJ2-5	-	TGTGCCAGCAGCTTAGGGCCAGAGACCCAGTACTTC	CASSLGPETQYF
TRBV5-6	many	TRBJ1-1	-	TGTGCCAGCAGCCGTACGCCGAACACTGAAGCTTTCTTT	CASSRTPNTEAFF
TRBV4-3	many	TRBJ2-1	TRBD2	TGCGCCAGCAGCCAGGCGGGAGCTGACAATGAGCAGTTCTTC	CASSQAGADNEQFF
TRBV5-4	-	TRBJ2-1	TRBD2	TGTGCCAGCAGCCAAACTAGCGGGAGTATATACAATGAGCAGTTCTTC	CASSQTSGSIYNEQFF
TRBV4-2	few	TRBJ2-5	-	TGTGCCAGCAGCTCTCTCGGACTACAAGAGACCCAGTACTTC	CASSSLGLQETQYF
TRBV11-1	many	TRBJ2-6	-	TGTGCCAGCAGCTCCTTCCAGTACGGCTCTGGGGCCAACGTCCTGACTTTC	CASSSFQYGSGANVLTF
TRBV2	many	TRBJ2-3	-	TGTGCCAGCAGTGACTTTGGTCAGGAATCAGATACGCAGTATTTT	CASSDFGQESDTQYF
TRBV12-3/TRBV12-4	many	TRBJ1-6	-	TGTGCCAGCAGTTGGGGGGAAACCCTCCACTTT	CASSWGETLHF
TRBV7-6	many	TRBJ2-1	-	TGTGCCAGCAGCCCGAGCACAGGGGACTACTACAATGAGCAGTTCTTC	CASSPSTGDYYNEQFF
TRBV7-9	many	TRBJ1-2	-	TGTGCCAGCGGTGGGGCAGGGGTTCTTGGCTACACCTTC	CASGGAGVLGYTF
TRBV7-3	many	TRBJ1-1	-	TGTGCCAGCAGCTTAACGGGTACAGGGATGATGATCTTT	CASSLTGTGMMIF
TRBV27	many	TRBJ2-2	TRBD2	TGTGCCAGCAGTTTAGAACCCAGCGGGGGGGCGGTGGGGGAGCTGTTTTTT	CASSLEPSGGAVGELFF
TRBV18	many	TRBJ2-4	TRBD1	TGTGCCAGCTCACCATCGGGACAGCTAGCCAAAAACATTCAGTACTTC	CASSPSGQLAKNIQYF
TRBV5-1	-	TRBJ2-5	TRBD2	TGCGCCAGCAGCAAGCCCGGGACTAGCGGTGAGACCCAGTACTTC	CASSKPGTSGETQYF
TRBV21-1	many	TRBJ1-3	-	TGTGCCAGCCCCCGATGGACAGGGGTACCCCCCGGCACCATATATTTT	CASPRWTGVPPGTIYF
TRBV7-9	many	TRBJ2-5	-	TGTGCCAGCAGCACCACCCGGACAAGAGAGACCCAGTACTTC	CASSTTRTRETQYF
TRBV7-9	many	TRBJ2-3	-	TGTGCCAGCAGCAACCGACGGGCAGCGGCAGATACGCAGTATTTT	CASSNRRAAADTQYF
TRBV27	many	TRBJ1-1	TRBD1	TGTGCCAGCAGTTGGGGACAGGGGAACACTGAAGCTTTCTTT	CASSWGQGNTEAFF
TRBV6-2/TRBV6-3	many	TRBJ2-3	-	TGTGCTACCCGGCTAGCTACCACAGATACGCAGTATTTT	CATRLATTDTQYF
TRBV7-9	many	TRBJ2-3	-	TGTGCCAGCAGCCAACACAACAGGGCCGCAGATACGCAGTATTTT	CASSQHNRAADTQYF
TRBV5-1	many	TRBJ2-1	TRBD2	TGCGCCAGCAGCCGTAGCGGGGGAGGCGATGAGCAGTTCTTC	CASSRSGGGDEQFF
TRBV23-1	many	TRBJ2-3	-	TGCGCCAGCAGTCAAGAGTCCCGAGACACAGATACGCAGTATTTT	CASSQESRDTDTQYF
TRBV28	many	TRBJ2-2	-	TGTGCCAGCAGTTTATATCGAGAGCTGTTTTTT	CASSLYRELFF
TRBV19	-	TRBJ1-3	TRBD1	TGTGCCAGCAGTGGGACAGGGCGCTCTGGAAACACCATATATTTT	CASSGTGRSGNTIYF
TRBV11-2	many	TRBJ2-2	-	TGTGCCAGCACCCTTAGATCGTTGAGCAGCCCGGAGCTGTTTTTT	CASTLRSLSSPELFF
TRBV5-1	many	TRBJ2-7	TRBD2	TGCGCCAGCAACCACGTCGGGGGGGAGTACGAGCAGTACTTC	CASNHVGGEYEQYF
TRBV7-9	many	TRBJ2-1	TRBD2	TGTGCCAGCAGCTTATCTTGGGGGGGAAATTACAATGAGCAGTTCTTC	CASSLSWGGNYNEQFF
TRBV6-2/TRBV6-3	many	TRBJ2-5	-	TGTGCCAGCAGTCAGGTCGGGACCCAGTACTTC	CASSQVGTQYF
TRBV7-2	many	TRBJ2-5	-	TGTGCCAGCAGTCCTAGACCGACCGAGACCCAGTACTTC	CASSPRPTETQYF
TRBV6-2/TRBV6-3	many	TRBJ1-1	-	TGTGCCAGCAGTCAGACTGAAGCTTTCTTT	CASSQTEAFF
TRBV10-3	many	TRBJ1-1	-	TGTGCCATCATTTCAGAACGGGGCACTGAAGCTTTCTTT	CAIISERGTEAFF
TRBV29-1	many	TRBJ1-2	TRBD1	TGCAGCGTTGTGGGGGGGATTGATACCGGGACAGAGAGTGGCTACACCTTC	CSVVGGIDTGTESGYTF
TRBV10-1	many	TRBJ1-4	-	TGCGCCAGCAGTGAGCGTCAAGACAGTACCGCAACTAATGAAAAACTGTTTTTT	CASSERQDSTATNEKLFF
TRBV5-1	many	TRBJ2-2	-	TGCGCCAGCAGCTTGGCACCTAGGGCCGGGGAGCTGTTTTTT	CASSLAPRAGELFF
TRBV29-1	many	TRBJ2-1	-	TGCAGCGTTGAAGCCTTCGAGGAGGGGAATTACAATGAGCAGTTCTTC	CSVEAFEEGNYNEQFF
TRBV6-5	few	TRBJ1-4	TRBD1	TGTGCCAGCAGTTACTCGTATTTCGAATCGTCTGGACAGGGGACTAATGAAAAACTGTTTTTT	CASSYSYFESSGQGTNEKLFF
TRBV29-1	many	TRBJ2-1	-	TGCAGCGTCCCCAGGGGACCACGGGACAATGAGCAGTTCTTC	CSVPRGPRDNEQFF
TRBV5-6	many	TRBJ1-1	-	TGTGCCAGCAGCTTAACAGGGATCACTGAAGCTTTCTTT	CASSLTGITEAFF
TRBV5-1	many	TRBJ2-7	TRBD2	TGCGCCAGCAATCGGGGGGAGGCGAACGAGCAGTACTTC	CASNRGEANEQYF
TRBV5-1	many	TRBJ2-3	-	TGCGCCAGCAGCTTGGAGGGAAGCACAGATACGCAGTATTTT	CASSLEGSTDTQYF
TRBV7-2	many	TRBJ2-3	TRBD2	TGTGCCAGCAGGAGCGGGGGTGGGGATACGCAGTATTTT	CASRSGGGDTQYF
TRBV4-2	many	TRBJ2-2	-	TGTGCCAGCAGCCAAGACAGGATTGCCGGGGAGCTGTTTTTT	CASSQDRIAGELFF
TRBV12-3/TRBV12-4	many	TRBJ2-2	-	TGTGCCAGCAGTTTATTGGGGTACACCGGGGAGCTGTTTTTT	CASSLLGYTGELFF
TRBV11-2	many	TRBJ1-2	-	TGTGCCAGCAGCCCCGGGCGCGGAGATGGCTACACCTTC	CASSPGRGDGYTF
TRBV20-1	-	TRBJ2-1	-	TGCAGTGCTAGTGGAAGGGACACCCGGTCCCTAAATGAGCAGTTCTTC	CSASGRDTRSLNEQFF
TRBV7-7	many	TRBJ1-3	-	TGTGCCAGCAGCTTAGCGCCAGGGTCTGGAAACACCATATATTTT	CASSLAPGSGNTIYF
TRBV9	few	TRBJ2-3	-	TGTGCCAGCAGCGTAGGGGCCTCAGATACGCAGTATTTT	CASSVGASDTQYF
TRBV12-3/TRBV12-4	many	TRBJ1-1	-	TGTGCCAGCAGGAAAACAGGGTGGGACACTGAAGCTTTCTTT	CASRKTGWDTEAFF
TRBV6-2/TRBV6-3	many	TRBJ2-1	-	TGTGCCAGCAGTTACGGGGCTCACAATGAGCAGTTCTTC	CASSYGAHNEQFF
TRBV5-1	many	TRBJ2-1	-	TGCGCCAGCAGCTTGAAGACAGGCTCCTACAATGAGCAGTTCTTC	CASSLKTGSYNEQFF
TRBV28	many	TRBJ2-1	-	TGTGCCAGCAGTTTCCAAGATTACAATGAGCAGTTCTTC	CASSFQDYNEQFF
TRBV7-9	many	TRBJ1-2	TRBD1	TGTGCCAGCAGCGTACGGACGACAGGGGTCTACACCTTC	CASSVRTTGVYTF
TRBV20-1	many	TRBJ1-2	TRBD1	TGCAGCGGGACGGGACAGGTCTATGGCTACACCTTC	CSGTGQVYGYTF
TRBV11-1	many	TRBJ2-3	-	TGTGCCAGCAGCTTAGGGACCGCCTATACGCAGTATTTT	CASSLGTAYTQYF
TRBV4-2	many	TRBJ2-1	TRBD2	TGTGCCAGCAGCCAAAGAGGGAGCGGGGGGCAGAGCTCCTACAATGAGCAGTTCTTC	CASSQRGSGGQSSYNEQFF